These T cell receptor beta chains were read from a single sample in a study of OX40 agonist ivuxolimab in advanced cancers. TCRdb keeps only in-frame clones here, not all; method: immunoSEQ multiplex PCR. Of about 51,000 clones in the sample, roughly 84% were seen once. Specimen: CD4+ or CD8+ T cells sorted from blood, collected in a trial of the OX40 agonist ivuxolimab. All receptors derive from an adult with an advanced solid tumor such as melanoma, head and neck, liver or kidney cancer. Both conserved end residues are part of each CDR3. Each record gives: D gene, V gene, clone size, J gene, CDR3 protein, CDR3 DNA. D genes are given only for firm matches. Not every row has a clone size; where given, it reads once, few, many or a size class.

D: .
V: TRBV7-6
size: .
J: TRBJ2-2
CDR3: CASSYPRAKAGELFF
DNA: TGTGCCAGCAGCTATCCCAGGGCGAAGGCCGGGGAGCTGTTTTTT

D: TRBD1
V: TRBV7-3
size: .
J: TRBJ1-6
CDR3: CASSLGQGESPLHF
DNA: TGTGCCAGCAGCCTAGGACAGGGCGAATCACCCCTCCACTTT

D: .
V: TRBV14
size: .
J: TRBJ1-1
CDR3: CASSQTENTEAFF
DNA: TGTGCCAGCAGCCAGACAGAGAACACTGAAGCTTTCTTT

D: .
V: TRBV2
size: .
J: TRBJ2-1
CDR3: CASTTGPQGSSSSYNEQFF
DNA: TGTGCCAGCACAACCGGGCCCCAGGGGAGCTCTTCCTCCTACAATGAGCAGTTCTTC

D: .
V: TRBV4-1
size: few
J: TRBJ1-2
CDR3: CASSQGRDNYGYTF
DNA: TGCGCCAGCAGCCAAGGTCGGGACAACTATGGCTACACCTTC

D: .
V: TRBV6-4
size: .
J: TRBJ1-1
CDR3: CASSEGLENTEAFF
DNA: TGTGCCAGCAGTGAGGGCCTAGAGAACACTGAAGCTTTCTTT

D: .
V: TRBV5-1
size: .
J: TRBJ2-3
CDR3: CASSSGRSTDTQYF
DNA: TGCGCCAGCAGTTCCGGACGGAGCACAGATACGCAGTATTTT

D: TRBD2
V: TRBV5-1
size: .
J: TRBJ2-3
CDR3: CASSLVLAGGPPDTQYF
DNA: TGCGCCAGCAGCTTGGTCCTAGCGGGAGGCCCACCAGATACGCAGTATTTT

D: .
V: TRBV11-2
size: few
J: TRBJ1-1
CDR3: CASSLFPAAGKTEAFF
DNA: TGTGCCAGCAGCTTATTCCCTGCGGCAGGGAAGACTGAAGCTTTCTTT

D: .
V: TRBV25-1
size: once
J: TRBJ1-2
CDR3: CASGGGGYGYTF
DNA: TGTGCCAGTGGGGGGGGCGGGTATGGCTACACCTTC

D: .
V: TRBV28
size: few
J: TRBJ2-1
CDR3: CASSLWALGNEQFF
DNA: TGTGCCAGCAGTTTATGGGCACTAGGCAATGAGCAGTTCTTC

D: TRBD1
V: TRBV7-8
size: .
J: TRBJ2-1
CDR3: CASSLVKGTGAGYVNEQFF
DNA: TGTGCCAGCAGCTTAGTGAAGGGGACAGGGGCTGGTTACGTAAATGAGCAGTTCTTC

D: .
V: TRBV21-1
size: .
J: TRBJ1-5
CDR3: CASSKLASSGHSNQPQHF
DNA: TGTGCCAGCAGCAAACTGGCCTCGAGTGGTCATAGCAATCAGCCCCAGCATTTT

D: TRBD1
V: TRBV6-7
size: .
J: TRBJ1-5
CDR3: CASSYDRVPNQPQHF
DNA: TGTGCCAGCAGTTACGACAGGGTTCCCAATCAGCCCCAGCATTTT

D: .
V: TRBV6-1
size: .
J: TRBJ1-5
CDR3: CASSLQGVEQPQHF
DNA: TGTGCCAGCAGCCTACAGGGAGTAGAACAGCCCCAGCATTTT

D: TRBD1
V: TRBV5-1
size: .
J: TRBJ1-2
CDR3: CASRQGSYGYTF
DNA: TGCGCCAGCAGACAGGGGAGCTATGGCTACACCTTC

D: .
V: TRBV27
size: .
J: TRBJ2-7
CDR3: CASGPSFLSYEQYF
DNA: TGTGCCAGCGGGCCGAGTTTCCTCTCCTACGAGCAGTACTTC

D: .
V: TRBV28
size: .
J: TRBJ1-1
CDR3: CASRGVKYTEAFF
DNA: TGTGCCAGCCGGGGCGTAAAGTACACTGAAGCTTTCTTT

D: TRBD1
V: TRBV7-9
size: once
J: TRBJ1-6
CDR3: CASSLDQGAGSPLHF
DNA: TGTGCCAGCAGCTTAGACCAGGGGGCGGGTTCACCCCTCCACTTT

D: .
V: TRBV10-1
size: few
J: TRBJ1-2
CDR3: CASRDTSEVYTF
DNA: TGCGCCAGCAGAGATACCTCAGAGGTCTACACCTTC

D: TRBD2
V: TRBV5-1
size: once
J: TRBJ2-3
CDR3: CASSQLAGGTDTQYF
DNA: TGCGCCAGCAGCCAACTAGCGGGGGGAACAGATACGCAGTATTTT

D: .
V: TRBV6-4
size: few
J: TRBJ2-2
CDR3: CASSDSSVANTGELFF
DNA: TGTGCCAGCAGTGACTCAAGCGTCGCGAACACCGGGGAGCTGTTTTTT

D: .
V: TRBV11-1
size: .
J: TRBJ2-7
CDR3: CASVASSSYEQYF
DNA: TGTGCCAGCGTAGCGTCGAGCTCCTACGAGCAGTACTTC

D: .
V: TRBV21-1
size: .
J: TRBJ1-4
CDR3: CASSGRLFRGEKLFF
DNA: TGTGCCAGCAGCGGGCGACTCTTTCGGGGTGAAAAACTGTTTTTT

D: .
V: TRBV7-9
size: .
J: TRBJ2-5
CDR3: CASSPGQPEETQYF
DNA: TGTGCCAGCAGCCCAGGACAGCCCGAAGAGACCCAGTACTTC

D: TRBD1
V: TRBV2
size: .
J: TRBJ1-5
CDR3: CASNGQGSSNQPQHF
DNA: TGTGCCAGCAACGGACAGGGTTCTAGCAATCAGCCCCAGCATTTT

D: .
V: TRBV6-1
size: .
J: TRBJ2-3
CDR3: CASSESKFNTDTQYF
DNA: TGTGCCAGCAGTGAAAGCAAATTCAACACAGATACGCAGTATTTT

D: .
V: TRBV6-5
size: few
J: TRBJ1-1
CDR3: CASSLTENTEAFF
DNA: TGTGCCAGCAGTCTTACAGAGAACACTGAAGCTTTCTTT

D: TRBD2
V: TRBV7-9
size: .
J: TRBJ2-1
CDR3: CASSLARLAGGHNEQFF
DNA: TGTGCCAGCAGCTTGGCCCGACTAGCGGGGGGCCACAATGAGCAGTTCTTC

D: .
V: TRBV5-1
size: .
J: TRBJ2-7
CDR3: CASSLASQVYEQYF
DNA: TGCGCCAGCAGCTTGGCCTCTCAGGTCTACGAGCAGTACTTC

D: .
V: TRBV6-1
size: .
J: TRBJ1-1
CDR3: CASSEARLGAAEAFF
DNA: TGTGCCAGCAGTGAAGCCCGCCTGGGGGCTGCTGAAGCTTTCTTT

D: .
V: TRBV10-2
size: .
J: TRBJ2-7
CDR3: CASSSSGYEQYF
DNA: TGCGCCAGCAGCTCCTCGGGCTACGAGCAGTACTTC

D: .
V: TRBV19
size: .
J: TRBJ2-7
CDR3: CASRSGTYEQYF
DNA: TGTGCCAGTAGATCAGGGACCTACGAGCAGTACTTC

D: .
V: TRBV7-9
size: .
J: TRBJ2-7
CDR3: CASSTQARAPYEQYF
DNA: TGTGCCAGCAGCACCCAGGCTAGAGCTCCCTACGAGCAGTACTTC

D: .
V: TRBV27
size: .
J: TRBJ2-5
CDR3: CASSFSGGQETQYF
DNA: TGTGCCAGCAGTTTTTCCGGGGGCCAAGAGACCCAGTACTTC

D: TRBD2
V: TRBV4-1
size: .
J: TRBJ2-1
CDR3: CASSQAPGLAGENEQFF
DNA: TGCGCCAGCAGCCAGGCTCCGGGACTAGCGGGAGAGAATGAGCAGTTCTTC

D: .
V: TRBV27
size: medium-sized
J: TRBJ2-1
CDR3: CASSFSSYNEQFF
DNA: TGTGCCAGCAGTTTTAGCTCCTACAATGAGCAGTTCTTC

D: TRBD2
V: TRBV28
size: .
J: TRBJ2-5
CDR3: CASSLTQREYRETQYF
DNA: TGTGCCAGCAGTTTAACTCAGCGGGAGTACCGAGAGACCCAGTACTTC

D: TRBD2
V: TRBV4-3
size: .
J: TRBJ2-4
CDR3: CASSQGGGNIQYF
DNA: TGCGCCAGCAGCCAAGGGGGGGGGAACATTCAGTACTTC

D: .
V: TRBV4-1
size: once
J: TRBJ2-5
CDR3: CASSQEGRVETQYF
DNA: TGCGCCAGCAGCCAAGAGGGCAGGGTAGAGACCCAGTACTTC

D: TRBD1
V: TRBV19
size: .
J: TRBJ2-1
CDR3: CASSLQGNEQFF
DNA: TGTGCCAGTAGCCTACAGGGGAATGAGCAGTTCTTC

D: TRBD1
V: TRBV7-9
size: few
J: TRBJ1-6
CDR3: CASSVGTGASPLHF
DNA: TGTGCCAGCAGCGTAGGGACAGGGGCTTCACCCCTCCACTTT

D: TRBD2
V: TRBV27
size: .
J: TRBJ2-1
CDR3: CASKLAGGELNEQFF
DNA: TGTGCCAGTAAACTAGCGGGAGGAGAATTGAATGAGCAGTTCTTC

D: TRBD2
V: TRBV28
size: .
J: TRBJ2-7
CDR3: CASSYFRAREAEQYF
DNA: TGTGCCAGCAGTTACTTTCGAGCCCGGGAGGCTGAGCAGTACTTC

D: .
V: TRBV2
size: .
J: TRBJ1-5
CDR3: CASRETVGQPQHF
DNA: TGTGCCAGCAGGGAAACGGTTGGACAGCCCCAGCATTTT

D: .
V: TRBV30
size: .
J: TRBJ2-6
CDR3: CAWLQGVKSGANVLTF
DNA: TGTGCCTGGCTACAGGGAGTGAAATCTGGGGCCAACGTCCTGACTTTC

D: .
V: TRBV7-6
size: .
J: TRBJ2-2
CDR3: CASRSNANTGELFF
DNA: TGTGCCAGCAGGTCCAACGCGAACACCGGGGAGCTGTTTTTT

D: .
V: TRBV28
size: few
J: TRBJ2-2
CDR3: CASSPREGAMTGELFF
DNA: TGTGCCAGCAGCCCTCGGGAGGGGGCCATGACCGGGGAGCTGTTTTTT

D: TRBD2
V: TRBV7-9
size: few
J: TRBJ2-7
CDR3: CASSQVVDARGEEQYF
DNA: TGTGCCAGCAGCCAGGTGGTGGACGCCCGGGGGGAGGAGCAGTACTTC

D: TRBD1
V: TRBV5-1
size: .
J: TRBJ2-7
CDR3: CASSSWVGTGGHEQYF
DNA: TGCGCCAGCAGCTCCTGGGTTGGGACAGGGGGCCACGAGCAGTACTTC